Presented here are 23 T cell receptor beta chains from one specimen sequenced in a study of blood T cell repertoires in COVID-19. Sequenced by immunoSEQ multiplex PCR; TCRdb stores in-frame clones only, minus some. The top ten clones hold 7% to 8.5% of a sample with approximately 94,000 clones, roughly 88% of them seen once. Sequencing used peripheral blood. The receptors derive from a woman in her 70s with acute or convalescent COVID-19.

This sequence joins TRBV7-3 and TRBJ2-1; 10 nucleotides match TRBD2. V lost 4 bases to trimming and J lost 6 bases; unmatched junction nucleotides: 6. The CDR3 is 15 residues long. CDR1 and CDR2 from the germline V gene are SGHTA and FQGTGA. The CDR3: CASSSQRGGRNEQFF. CDR3 bases: TGTGCCAGCAGCTCGCAGCGGGGGGGCCGCAATGAGCAGTTCTTC. The full variable domain, its missing parts supplied by reference TRBV7-3 and TRBJ2-1, is GAGVSQTPSNKVTEKGKYVELRCDPISGHTALYWYRQSLGQGPEFLIYFQGTGAADDSGLPNDRFFAVRPEGSVSTLKIQRTERGDSAVYLCASSSQRGGRNEQFFGPGTRLTVL.

This chain's CDR3 is CAWSVPTTGLAKKTQYF. Here the CDR3 DNA reads TGTGCCTGGAGTGTACCGACCACAGGACTAGCTAAGAAGACCCAGTACTTC. The chain has TRBV30 and TRBJ2-5; 8 nucleotides match TRBD2. CDR3 length equals 17 residues. Germline V gene lookup returns CDR1 GTSNPN and CDR2 SVGIG (reference sequence). J gave up 6 bases and V 0 bases, and 15 bases lay outside the gene matches.

This chain connects TRBV5-1 to TRBJ1-2; 9 bases fit TRBD1. The V segment lost 5 bases and the J segment 6 bases; nucleotides outside the gene matches: 8. There are 14 residues in the CDR3. Germline V CDR1 and CDR2: SGHRS, YFSETQ. DNA for the CDR3: TGCGCCAGCAGTACGGGACAGGGCATCGATGGCTACACCTTC. Protein: CASSTGQGIDGYTF.

V is TRBV3-1 (or the pseudogene TRBV3-2) and J is TRBJ1-1; no clear D. Trimming took 6 bases from V and 6 from J, leaving 14 bases between them. Germline CDR1 reads LGHDT; CDR2 reads YNNKEL (reference sequence). CDR3 length: 13 residues. CDR3 amino acids: CASSRKRNSEAFF. In DNA, the CDR3 is TGTGCCAGCAGTCGGAAGCGAAATTCTGAAGCTTTCTTT.

The V and J genes are TRBV4-1 and TRBJ2-3; D remains ambiguous. The germline V and J ends were trimmed by 0 bases and 6 bases, with 7 bases remaining between them. Germline V lookup: CDR1 MGHRA, CDR2 YSYEKL. This CDR3 spans 13 amino acids. The CDR3: CASSQESFDTQYF. For the CDR3, the DNA is TGCGCCAGCAGCCAAGAAAGCTTTGATACGCAGTATTTT.

A remark on this clone: A read error may account for a junction end that differs from germline. The chain joins TRBV5-4 to TRBJ1-1; the D gene is possibly TRBD1 (6 bases). The germline CDR1 and CDR2 sequences are SGHNT and YYREEE (reference sequence). CDR3 size: 16 residues. CDR3 nucleotides: TGTGTCAGCAGCTTGAGCACCGTCTCTACAGGGACTGAAGCTTTCTTT. It codes for CVSSLSTVSTGTEAFF. The full variable domain, with the rest looked up from reference TRBV5-4 and TRBJ1-1, is ETGVTQSPTHLIKTRGQQVTLRCSSQSGHNTVSWYQQALGQGPQFIFQYYREEENGRGNFPPRFSGLQFPNYSSELNVNALELDDSALYLCVSSLSTVSTGTEAFFGQGTRLTVV.

The chain is built from TRBV10-3 and TRBJ2-5; TRBD2 matches 8 bases. CDR1 and CDR2 from the germline V gene are ENHRY and SYGVKD. CDR3 length equals 17 residues. V lost 2 bases to trimming and J lost 11 bases; unmatched junction nucleotides: 19. CDR3 loop: CAISEPPTKPGLGVQYF. CDR3 coding DNA: TGTGCCATCAGTGAGCCGCCTACTAAACCGGGACTAGGGGTACAGTACTTC.

The V call is TRBV9, the J call TRBJ1-1; 8 bases line up with TRBD1. The CDR3 contains 14 residues. From germline, CDR1 is SGDLS and CDR2 YYNGEE. V gave up 3 bases and J gave up 5 bases; unmatched junction bases: 6. CDR3 region: CASSAYRGSTEAFF. DNA of the CDR3: TGTGCCAGCAGCGCGTACAGGGGGAGTACTGAAGCTTTCTTT.

This clone was detected only a few times. V and J are TRBV7-3 and TRBJ1-6; D call uncertain. V was pared by 4 bases and J by 7 bases, with 5 bases between. This CDR3 is 12 amino acids long. Germline V gives CDR1 SGHTA, CDR2 FQGTGA. The CDR3 loop reads CASSYFNSPLHF. In DNA, the CDR3 is TGTGCCAGCAGCTACTTCAATTCACCCCTCCACTTT.

The CDR3 is CASSFLSASGSTDTQYF. The CDR3 region has the DNA TGTGCCAGCAGTTTTCTCTCGGCTAGCGGGAGTACTGATACGCAGTATTTT. The rearrangement uses TRBV28 and TRBJ2-3; 10 nucleotides agree with TRBD2. The CDR3 is 17 residues long. V lost 3 bases, J lost 6 bases, and 12 bases stayed unmatched. Germline CDR1 and CDR2: MDHEN and SYDVKM.

This rearrangement joins TRBV27 to TRBJ2-7; D might be TRBD1 (5 bases). The CDR3 loop spans 14 amino acids. V shed 3 bases and J shed 5 bases, with 14 bases lying between them. Germline CDR1 and CDR2: MNHEY and SMNVEV (reference sequence). CDR3 sequence (DNA): TGTGCCAGCAGTTTTCAGGGTAAGATAAACGAGCAGTACTTC. Protein sequence: CASSFQGKINEQYF.

The genes are TRBV15 and TRBJ2-4; 8 bases map to TRBD1. V lost 2 bases to trimming and J lost 9 bases; unmatched junction nucleotides: 18. Germline assignment: CDR1 LNHNV and CDR2 YYDKDF (reference sequence). The CDR3 loop spans 18 amino acids. This CDR3 is CATSRRQGWEAHTVIQYF. In nucleotides, the CDR3 is TGTGCCACCAGCAGACGACAGGGGTGGGAAGCTCATACGGTCATTCAGTACTTC.

The chain carries TRBV5-1 and TRBJ2-3, with a tentative D call TRBD2 (6 bases). CDR3 length: 16 residues. Germline V gene data show CDR1 as SGHRS and CDR2 as YFSETQ. Trimming left V 1 base short and J 2 bases short, with 14 bases between. Here the CDR3 DNA reads TGCGCCAGCAGCTTGTCGATAGCGGTCCCCACAGATACGCAGTATTTT. Translation gives CASSLSIAVPTDTQYF.

DNA for the CDR3: TGTGCTAGTGGTTTGGCGACAGGGGGTGATACCGGGGAGCTGTTTTTT. Its translation is CASGLATGGDTGELFF. The chain joins TRBV12-5 to TRBJ2-2, with 9 bases lining up with TRBD1. The CDR3 covers 16 residues. Germline values: CDR1 LGHNT, CDR2 FRNRAP. J gave up 5 bases and V 1 base, and 5 bases lay outside the gene matches.

This clone was picked up one time. The same CDR3 can be traced to other DNA sequences in this sample. The V gene is TRBV19, the J gene TRBJ1-5; no definite D call. V gave up 3 bases and J gave up 0 bases, with 9 bases separating them. The length of the CDR3 is 15 residues. CDR1 is LNHDA, CDR2 SQIVND, per germline (reference sequence). The CDR3 is CASSIGGYSNQPQHF. The CDR3 bases are TGTGCCAGTAGTATTGGAGGGTATAGCAATCAGCCCCAGCATTTT.

This chain joins TRBV6-6 and TRBJ1-6; 7 positions match TRBD1. V lost 2 bases to trimming and J lost 8 bases; unmatched junction nucleotides: 3. The CDR3 loop spans 14 amino acids. Germline values: CDR1 MNHNY, CDR2 SVGAGI (reference sequence). CDR3 sequence (DNA): TGTGCCAGCAGTTACGGTACAGGGGATTCACCCCTCCACTTT. Its translation: CASSYGTGDSPLHF.

The chain employs TRBV29-1 and TRBJ2-7; 9 bases match TRBD2. The CDR3 extends over 13 amino acids. Germline values: CDR1 SQVTM, CDR2 ANQGSEA. J gave up 7 bases and V 7 bases, and 11 bases lay outside the gene matches. CDR3 nucleotide sequence: TGCAGCGCCGGACTAGCGACGGTGTGGGAGCAGTACTTC. Protein: CSAGLATVWEQYF.

The rearrangement uses TRBV19 and TRBJ1-5; D is perhaps TRBD1 (5 bases). V was shortened by 0 bases and J by 2 bases, with 8 bases between the two germline ends. This CDR3 region has 15 residues. In germline, CDR1 is LNHDA, CDR2 SQIVND (reference sequence). CDR3 DNA: TGTGCCAGTAGTATAGACAGGGCTGGCAATCAGCCCCAGCATTTT. It yields the protein CASSIDRAGNQPQHF.

CDR3 residues: CATSRFLNEKLFF. CDR3 bases: TGTGCCACCAGCAGGTTTTTAAATGAAAAACTGTTTTTT. The V gene is TRBV15, the J gene TRBJ1-4; D not certain. V was pared by 3 bases and J by 5 bases, with 7 bases between. This CDR3 has 13 amino acids. CDR1 is LNHNV, CDR2 YYDKDF, per germline (reference sequence).

V and J are TRBV5-4 and TRBJ1-4; TRBD1 agrees at 8 bases. Germline-derived CDR1 and CDR2 are SGHNT and YYREEE (reference sequence). Trimming cost V 4 bases and J 3 bases; bases outside gene matches: 5. The CDR3 extends over 15 amino acids. The CDR3 here is CASSPGQVPNEKLFF. The CDR3 DNA reads TGTGCCAGCAGCCCGGGACAGGTCCCTAATGAAAAACTGTTTTTT.

The chain links TRBV24-1 to TRBJ2-5; the D gene is possibly TRBD1 (5 bases). Per the germline V gene, CDR1 is KGHDR and CDR2 is SFDVKD. The length of the CDR3 is 15 residues. The germline V and J ends were trimmed by 4 bases and 2 bases, with 13 bases remaining between them. CDR3 sequence reads: CATSDPTPGQETQYF. The CDR3 DNA follows: TGTGCCACCAGTGACCCTACCCCAGGGCAAGAGACCCAGTACTTC.

The genes are TRBV29-1 and TRBJ2-3; D may be TRBD2 (5 bases). CDR1 is SQVTM, CDR2 ANQGSEA, per germline. V gave up 4 bases and J gave up 0 bases, with 14 bases separating them. The CDR3 runs 15 residues. As DNA, the CDR3 is TGCAGCGTTGTTCAAAGCGGATCTAGCACAGATACGCAGTATTTT. Residues: CSVVQSGSSTDTQYF.

The rearrangement links TRBV14 to TRBJ2-7; the D gene is possibly TRBD1 (6 bases). With 4 bases removed from V and 2 bases from J, the gap between germline ends came to 15 bases. This CDR3 is built from 15 residues. Germline assignment: CDR1 SGHDN and CDR2 FVKESK. CDR3: CASSPRDTYTYEQYF. For the CDR3, the DNA is TGTGCCAGCAGCCCCCGGGACACCTACACCTACGAGCAGTACTTC.